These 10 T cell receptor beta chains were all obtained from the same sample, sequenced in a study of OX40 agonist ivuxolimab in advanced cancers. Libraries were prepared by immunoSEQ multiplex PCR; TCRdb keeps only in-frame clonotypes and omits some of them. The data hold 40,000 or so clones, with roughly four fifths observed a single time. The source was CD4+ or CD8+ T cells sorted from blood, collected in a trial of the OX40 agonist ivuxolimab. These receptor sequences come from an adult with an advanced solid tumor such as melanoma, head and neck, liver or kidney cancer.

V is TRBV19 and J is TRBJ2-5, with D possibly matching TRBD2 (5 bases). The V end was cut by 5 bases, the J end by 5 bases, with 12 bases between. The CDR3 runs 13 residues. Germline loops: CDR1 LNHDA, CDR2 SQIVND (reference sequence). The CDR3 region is CASSFQPGETQYF. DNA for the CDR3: TGTGCCAGTAGTTTTCAACCGGGGGAGACCCAGTACTTC.

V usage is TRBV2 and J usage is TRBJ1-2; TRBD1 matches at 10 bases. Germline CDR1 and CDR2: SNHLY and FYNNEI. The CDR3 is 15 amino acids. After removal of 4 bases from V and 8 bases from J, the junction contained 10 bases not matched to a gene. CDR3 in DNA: TGTGCCAGCAGTGGAAGCCGACAGGGGGCGGAGGGCTACACCTTC. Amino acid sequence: CASSGSRQGAEGYTF.

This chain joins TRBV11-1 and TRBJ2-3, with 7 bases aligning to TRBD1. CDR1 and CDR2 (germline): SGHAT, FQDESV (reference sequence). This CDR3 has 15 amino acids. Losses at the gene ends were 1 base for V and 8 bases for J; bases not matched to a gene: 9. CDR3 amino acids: CASSLEQGRLGTQYF. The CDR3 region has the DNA TGTGCCAGCAGCTTAGAACAGGGGCGTCTTGGTACGCAGTATTTT.

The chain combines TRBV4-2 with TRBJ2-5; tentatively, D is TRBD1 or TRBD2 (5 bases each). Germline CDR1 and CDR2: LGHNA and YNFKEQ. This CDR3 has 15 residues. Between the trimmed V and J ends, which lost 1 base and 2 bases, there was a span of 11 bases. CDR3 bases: TGTGCCAGCAGCCAAGTCGAGGGGTTACAAGAGACCCAGTACTTC. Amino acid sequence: CASSQVEGLQETQYF.

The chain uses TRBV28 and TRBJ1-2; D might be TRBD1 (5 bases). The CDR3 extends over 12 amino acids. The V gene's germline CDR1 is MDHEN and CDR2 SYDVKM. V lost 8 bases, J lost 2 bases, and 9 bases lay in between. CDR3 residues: CASSPGNYGYTF. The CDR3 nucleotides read TGTGCCAGCTCTCCAGGGAACTATGGCTACACCTTC.

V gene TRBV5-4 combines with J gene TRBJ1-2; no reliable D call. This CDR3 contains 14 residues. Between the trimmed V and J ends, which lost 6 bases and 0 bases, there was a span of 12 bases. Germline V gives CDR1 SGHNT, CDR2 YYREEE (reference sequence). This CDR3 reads CASKLGSANYGYTF. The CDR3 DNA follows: TGTGCCAGCAAGCTCGGCAGTGCTAACTATGGCTACACCTTC.

The CDR3 loop is CASSRQVTDQPQHF. CDR3 sequence (DNA): TGTGCCAGTAGCCGACAGGTAACGGATCAGCCCCAGCATTTT. V is TRBV19 and J is TRBJ1-5, with D possibly being TRBD1 (6 bases). The germline V and J ends were trimmed by 6 bases and 5 bases, with 14 bases remaining between them. The CDR3 has 14 residues. In germline, CDR1 is LNHDA, CDR2 SQIVND (reference sequence).

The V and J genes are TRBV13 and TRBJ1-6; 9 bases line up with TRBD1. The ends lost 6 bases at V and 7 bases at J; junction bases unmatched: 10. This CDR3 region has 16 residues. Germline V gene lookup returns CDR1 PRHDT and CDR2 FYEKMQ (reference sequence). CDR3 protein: CASSRSGTGRNSPLHF. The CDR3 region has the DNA TGTGCCAGCAGTCGGAGCGGGACAGGGAGAAATTCACCCCTCCACTTT.

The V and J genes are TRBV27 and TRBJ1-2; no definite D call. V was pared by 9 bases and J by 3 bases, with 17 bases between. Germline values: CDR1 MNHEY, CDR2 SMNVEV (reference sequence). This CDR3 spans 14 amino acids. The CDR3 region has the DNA TGTGCCAGTTCCGAGGGTCCGATTTACTATGGCTACACCTTC. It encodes CASSEGPIYYGYTF.

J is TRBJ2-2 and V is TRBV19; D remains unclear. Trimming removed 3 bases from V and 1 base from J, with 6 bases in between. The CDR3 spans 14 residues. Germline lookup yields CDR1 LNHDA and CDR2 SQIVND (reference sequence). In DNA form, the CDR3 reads TGTGCCAGTAGTATCGGCCAGAACACCGGGGAGCTGTTTTTT. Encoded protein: CASSIGQNTGELFF.